This T cell receptor (beta chain) is drawn from a study of blood T cell repertoires in COVID-19. Study at large: Samples of COVID-19 (acute and convalescent) were obtained from the United States, Italy and Spain.

Clones were read by immunoSEQ multiplex PCR, and TCRdb kept only the in-frame ones, dropping some. The table shows about 380,000 clones, with roughly 77% occurring only once. Germline CDR1 reads SGHRS; CDR2 reads YFSETQ. V shed 0 bases and J 15 bases; nucleotides not matched to a gene: 9. The CDR3 spans 13 residues. Sequenced sample: peripheral blood. The chain has TRBV5-1 and TRBJ2-1; 7 bases line up with TRBD1. The receptor was derived from a human donor with acute or convalescent COVID-19. The donor label of this sample is uncertain. CDR3 amino acids: CASSLEWGRGLFF. The DNA of the CDR3 is TGCGCCAGCAGCTTGGAGTGGGGCAGGGGGTTGTTCTTC.